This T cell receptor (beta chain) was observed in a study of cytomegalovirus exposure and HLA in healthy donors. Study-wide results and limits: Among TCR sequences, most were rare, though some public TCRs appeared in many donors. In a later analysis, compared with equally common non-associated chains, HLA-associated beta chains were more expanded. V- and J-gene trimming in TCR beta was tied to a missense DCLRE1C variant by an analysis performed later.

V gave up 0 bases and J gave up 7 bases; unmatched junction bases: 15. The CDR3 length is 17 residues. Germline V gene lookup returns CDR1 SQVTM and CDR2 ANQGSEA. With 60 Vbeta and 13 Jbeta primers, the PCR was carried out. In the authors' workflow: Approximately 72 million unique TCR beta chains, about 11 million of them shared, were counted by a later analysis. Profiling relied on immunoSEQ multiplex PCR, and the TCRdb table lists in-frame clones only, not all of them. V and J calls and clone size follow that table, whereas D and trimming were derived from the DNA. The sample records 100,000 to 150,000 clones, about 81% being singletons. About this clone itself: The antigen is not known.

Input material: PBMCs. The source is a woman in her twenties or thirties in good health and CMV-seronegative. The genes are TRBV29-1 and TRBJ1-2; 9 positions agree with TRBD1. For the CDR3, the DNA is TGCAGCGTTGAAGAAGAACCAGAGAGACAGGGGGTCGCTGGCTACACCTTC. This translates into CSVEEEPERQGVAGYTF.